This T cell receptor beta chain was captured by sequencing in a study of vaccination effects on CD4 cells after COVID-19. Study summary: Peptides at 8.5 to 10 ug/ml and IL-2 at roughly 9.3 IU/ml were added to a few million PBMC per well.

Isolating CD4+ T cells followed about 11 days of culture. As regards this clone: Antigen unknown.

The table came from immunoSEQ multiplex PCR; TCRdb's copy has only in-frame clones and leaves some out. This table has 45,000 to 50,000 clones, 70% to 80% appearing once. The sequencing here drew on CD4+ T cells from PBMCs cultured without peptide, taken before COVID-19 vaccination. The sequence was obtained from a human donor who had a prior SARS-CoV-2 infection.

CDR3 loop: CASSFTGGGEQYF. In DNA, the CDR3 is TGTGCCAGCAGCTTTACAGGGGGAGGCGAGCAGTACTTC. The V and J genes are TRBV7-3 and TRBJ2-7; 8 bases map to TRBD1. The CDR3 has 13 amino acids. After removal of 3 bases from V and 6 bases from J, the junction contained 4 bases not matched to a gene. CDR1 and CDR2 from the germline V gene are SGHTA and FQGTGA.